The 30 T cell receptor beta chains in this list originate from one sample, sequenced in a study of T-cell reconstitution after alpha-beta-depleted transplantation in children. Using unique molecular identifiers, the investigators prepared the TCRbeta library. TCRdb re-analysed the PCR reads in MiXCR, keeping a single row per CDR3 protein. The table includes hundreds of thousands of distinct CDR3 sequences, 10% to 15% detected once. The specimen was PBMCs, mostly from graft donor cells, collected 360 days after TCRalphabeta/CD19-depleted stem cell transplant. These receptors were taken from a male patient aged 10-17 years who had a stem cell transplant for acute myeloid leukemia, so the T cells may come from the graft donor.

This clonotype has more than one count but fewer than ten. The rearrangement uses TRBV28 and TRBJ2-7; 9 nucleotides align to TRBD2. After removal of 5 bases from V and 4 bases from J, the junction contained 9 bases not matched to a gene. Germline V gene sequence: CDR1 MDHEN, CDR2 SYDVKM. The CDR3 length is 15 residues. Here the CDR3 reads CASSARLAALYEQYF. The CDR3 bases are TGTGCCAGCAGTGCCCGACTAGCGGCCCTGTACGAGCAGTACTTC.

This clonotype was seen repeatedly, ten times or more. The chain has TRBV20-1 and TRBJ2-5; 10 nucleotides line up with TRBD2. This CDR3 region has 15 residues. Germline CDR1 DFQATT, CDR2 SNEGSKA (reference sequence). The trim removed 4 bases at V and 1 base at J, leaving 6 bases unmatched. Here the CDR3 DNA reads TGCAGTGCTACCCCACAGCGGGAGGGCCAAGAGACCCAGTACTTC. Translated: CSATPQREGQETQYF.

This clonotype was seen only once. The genes are TRBV6-2 or TRBV6-3 and TRBJ1-1; weak D call: TRBD1 (5 bases). Trimming took 8 bases from V and 3 from J, leaving 22 bases between them. In germline, CDR1 is MNHEY, CDR2 SVGEGT. The CDR3 is 16 residues long. CDR3 in amino acids: CASRWVGRPWDTEAFF. CDR3 sequence (DNA): TGTGCCAGCCGCTGGGTGGGGCGGCCGTGGGACACTGAAGCTTTCTTT.

This clonotype was seen only a few times. J is TRBJ2-7 and V is TRBV25-1; TRBD1 matches at 9 bases. Germline V lookup: CDR1 MGHDK, CDR2 SYGVNS. V was clipped by 4 bases and J by 0 bases; unmatched bases: 7. The CDR3 sequence is 16 residues long. The CDR3 protein is CASSGLDRGYSYEQYF. Here the CDR3 DNA reads TGTGCCAGCAGTGGCCTGGACAGGGGCTACTCCTACGAGCAGTACTTC.

The chain recombines TRBV19 with TRBJ1-6; a weak D match, TRBD1 (5 bases). Per the germline V gene, CDR1 is LNHDA and CDR2 is SQIVND (reference sequence). The CDR3 covers 16 residues. V was pared by 5 bases and J by 0 bases, with 11 bases between. The CDR3 DNA reads as TGTGCCAGTAGTCTACTCGACAGCTCCTATAATTCACCCCTCCACTTT. This gives the protein CASSLLDSSYNSPLHF.

The chain recombines TRBV20-1 with TRBJ1-5, with 10 nucleotides matching TRBD1. CDR1 is DFQATT and CDR2 is SNEGSKA in the germline V gene (reference sequence). There are 15 residues in the CDR3. With V trimmed by 7 bases and J by 1 base, 7 bases remained unmatched. Here the CDR3 DNA reads TGCAGTGTCCTGACAGGGGGCATGAGCAATCAGCCCCAGCATTTT. The encoded protein is CSVLTGGMSNQPQHF.

V gene TRBV20-1 combines with J gene TRBJ2-5; D perhaps matches TRBD1 (5 bases). V dropped 0 bases and J dropped 5 bases, with 16 bases sitting between them. This CDR3 has 15 amino acids. The germline gives CDR1 DFQATT, CDR2 SNEGSKA (reference sequence). The CDR3: CSARDGRGARETQYF. The CDR3 DNA reads as TGCAGTGCTAGAGATGGTCGTGGGGCCCGGGAGACCCAGTACTTC.

This clonotype has ten or more counts. This rearrangement joins TRBV5-1 to TRBJ2-2; 9 positions match TRBD2. V shed 5 bases, J shed 5 bases, and the junction held 10 bases outside the gene matches. Germline V CDR1 and CDR2: SGHRS, YFSETQ. This CDR3 comprises 16 residues. The CDR3 nucleotides read TGCGCCAGCAGTTCCCTCGGTAGCGGGAGAACCGGGGAGCTGTTTTTT. Translating gives CASSSLGSGRTGELFF.

This clonotype was picked up a small number of times. The V gene is TRBV24-1, the J gene TRBJ2-1, with 12 bases lining up with TRBD2. After removal of 4 bases from V and 9 bases from J, the junction contained 6 bases not matched to a gene. CDR1 is KGHDR and CDR2 is SFDVKD in the germline V gene. This CDR3 is 15 amino acids long. This CDR3 is CATSDLGLAGSEQFF. As DNA, the CDR3 is TGTGCCACCAGTGACCTGGGACTAGCGGGCAGTGAGCAGTTCTTC.

The table lists this clonotype with a few counts. The chain combines TRBV7-2 with TRBJ2-7; the D gene could be TRBD1 or TRBD2 (5 bases each). Trimming left V 0 bases short and J 4 bases short, with 13 bases between. Germline CDR1 and CDR2: SGHTA and FQGNSA. CDR3 length: 15 amino acids. The chain's CDR3 is CASSLALGEGYEQYF. CDR3 nucleotides: TGTGCCAGCAGCTTAGCGCTGGGGGAAGGGTACGAGCAGTACTTC. The full variable domain, in which reference TRBV7-2 and TRBJ2-7 provide the parts outside the CDR3, is GAGVSQSPSNKVTEKGKDVELRCDPISGHTALYWYRQSLGQGLEFLIYFQGNSAPDKSGLPSDRFSAERTGGSVSTLTIQRTQQEDSAVYLCASSLALGEGYEQYFGPGTRLTVT.

V gene TRBV29-1 combines with J gene TRBJ2-5, with 10 bases aligning to TRBD2. The trim removed 5 bases at V and 1 base at J, leaving 10 bases unmatched. This CDR3 spans 16 amino acids. Germline lookup yields CDR1 SQVTM and CDR2 ANQGSEA. CDR3 nucleotide sequence: TGCAGCGTTACCAGCGGAGCGGGAGGGGCCCAAGAGACCCAGTACTTC. Encoded protein: CSVTSGAGGAQETQYF. The whole variable domain, filled in from reference TRBV29-1 and TRBJ2-5, reads SAVISQKPSRDICQRGTSLTIQCQVDSQVTMMFWYRQQPGQSLTLIATANQGSEATYESGFVIDKFPISRPNLTFSTLTVSNMSPEDSSIYLCSVTSGAGGAQETQYFGPGTRLLVL.

This clonotype was counted between two and nine times. V is TRBV3-1 and J is TRBJ2-7; D is perhaps TRBD1 (6 bases). The CDR3 length is 13 residues. Germline CDR1 and CDR2: LGHDT and YNNKEL (reference sequence). Trimming took off 4 bases at V and 1 base at J, with 8 bases between the two ends. The DNA of the CDR3 is TGTGCCAGCAGCCGGACAGAATCCTACGAGCAGTACTTC. Residues: CASSRTESYEQYF.

This sequence joins TRBV29-1 and TRBJ2-7; perhaps D is TRBD1 or TRBD2 (5 bases each). The germline CDR1 and CDR2 sequences are SQVTM and ANQGSEA. The length of the CDR3 is 16 residues. V lost 7 bases and J 3 bases, leaving 25 bases between the germline ends. The CDR3 loop reads CSARTLGVSLDYEQYF. CDR3 coding DNA: TGCAGCGCCCGGACCCTGGGGGTATCCTTGGACTACGAGCAGTACTTC.

The gene calls are TRBV6-5 and TRBJ2-3; 9 positions match TRBD2. This CDR3 is built from 16 residues. The V gene's germline CDR1 is MNHEY and CDR2 SVGAGI. J gave up 2 bases and V 2 bases, and 5 bases lay outside the gene matches. The DNA for the CDR3 is TGTGCCAGCAGTTACGCGGTAGCGGGAGTCACAGATACGCAGTATTTT. Translation gives CASSYAVAGVTDTQYF.

This clonotype was seen more than once but under ten times. V is TRBV4-3 and J is TRBJ2-7; D remains ambiguous. Germline V lookup: CDR1 LGHNA, CDR2 YSLEER. Trimming took off 2 bases at V and 1 base at J, with 12 bases between the two ends. The CDR3 contains 15 residues. Here the CDR3 DNA reads TGCGCCAGCAGCCAATACGACAAGGATTCCTACGAGCAGTACTTC. Its protein is CASSQYDKDSYEQYF.

This clonotype was counted many times. The rearrangement joins TRBV20-1 to TRBJ2-3, with D perhaps being TRBD1 or TRBD2 (6 bases each). Between the trimmed V and J ends, which lost 6 bases and 7 bases, there was a span of 20 bases. Germline V gene lookup returns CDR1 DFQATT and CDR2 SNEGSKA (reference sequence). This CDR3 is 14 amino acids long. CDR3 residues: CSALLQQGLNTQYF. The CDR3, as DNA: TGCAGTGCCTTACTGCAACAGGGACTGAATACGCAGTATTTT.

J is TRBJ2-3 and V is TRBV20-1; 9 nucleotides align to TRBD2. The germline V gene has CDR1 DFQATT and CDR2 SNEGSKA (reference sequence). The CDR3 runs 19 residues. The V and J ends lost 2 bases and 5 bases, in that order; junction bases with no gene match: 20. CDR3 DNA: TGCAGTGCTAGACGTAGCGGGAGACGCTCCTTCCTCCAGGAAGATACGCAGTATTTT. Residues: CSARRSGRRSFLQEDTQYF.

This chain joins TRBV19 and TRBJ1-1; a possible D gene is TRBD1 (6 bases). The germline gives CDR1 LNHDA, CDR2 SQIVND (reference sequence). Trimming shortened V by 3 bases and J by 5 bases, and 19 bases separated the two germline ends. This CDR3 contains 16 residues. The CDR3 here is CASSIYGGSGNTEAFF. The CDR3 nucleotides read TGTGCCAGTAGTATTTACGGGGGCAGTGGAAATACTGAAGCTTTCTTT.

This sequence joins TRBV5-6 and TRBJ2-3; possibly TRBD1 for D (6 bases). Trimming took 1 base from V and 2 from J, leaving 11 bases between them. CDR1 is SGHDT and CDR2 is YYEEEE in the germline V gene. The CDR3 runs to 15 residues. The CDR3 is CASSLQDRFTDTQYF. DNA of the CDR3: TGTGCCAGCAGCTTGCAGGACAGATTCACAGATACGCAGTATTTT.

The rearrangement uses TRBV20-1 and TRBJ2-5; D might be TRBD1 (5 bases). Germline assignment: CDR1 DFQATT and CDR2 SNEGSKA (reference sequence). Trimming left V 3 bases short and J 5 bases short, with 16 bases between. The CDR3 has 14 residues. This chain's CDR3 is CSASNRRVGETQYF. CDR3 nucleotides: TGCAGTGCTAGTAACAGGAGAGTGGGGGAGACCCAGTACTTC.

This clonotype has ten or more counts. This chain uses TRBV5-1 with TRBJ2-1; TRBD1 matches 12 bases. This CDR3 is 15 amino acids long. Per germline, CDR1 SGHRS and CDR2 YFSETQ. V gave up 4 bases and J gave up 5 bases; unmatched junction bases: 4. CDR3 DNA: TGCGCCAGCAGCCCGGGACAGGGGGCCCACAATGAGCAGTTCTTC. It encodes CASSPGQGAHNEQFF. Full variable domain (outside the CDR3, taken from reference TRBV5-1 and TRBJ2-1): KAGVTQTPRYLIKTRGQQVTLSCSPISGHRSVSWYQQTPGQGLQFLFEYFSETQRNKGNFPGRFSGRQFSNSRSEMNVSTLELGDSALYLCASSPGQGAHNEQFFGPGTRLTVL.

This clonotype has more than one count but fewer than ten. The chain uses TRBV5-6 and TRBJ2-7, with 8 bases aligning to TRBD1. The CDR3 is made up of 16 amino acids. Unmatched junction bases numbered 12, after V lost 4 bases and J lost 3 bases. Per the germline V gene, CDR1 is SGHDT and CDR2 is YYEEEE. CDR3 nucleotides: TGTGCCAGCAGCGTGTGGTCCAGGGGGCTGCTCTACGAGCAGTACTTC. Residues: CASSVWSRGLLYEQYF.

This clonotype was seen a few times. The chain uses TRBV5-1 and TRBJ2-1; the match to TRBD2 covers 7 bases. CDR3 length: 13 residues. With 0 bases clipped from V and 10 bases from J, the junction kept 4 bases outside the gene matches. Germline V gene sequence: CDR1 SGHRS, CDR2 YFSETQ. CDR3 sequence reads: CASSLGAGYEQFF. CDR3 DNA sequence: TGCGCCAGCAGCTTGGGAGCGGGATACGAGCAGTTCTTC.

This clonotype was counted a few times. The chain recombines TRBV12-3 or TRBV12-4 with TRBJ2-4, with 10 positions matching TRBD1. Unmatched junction bases numbered 8, after V lost 3 bases and J lost 6 bases. The CDR3 contains 16 residues. CDR3 protein: CASSFGPGQGRNIQYF. The CDR3 DNA follows: TGTGCCAGCAGTTTCGGGCCGGGACAGGGGAGAAACATTCAGTACTTC.

The rearrangement links TRBV18 to TRBJ2-5; the match to TRBD2 covers 10 bases. Losses at the gene ends were 1 base for V and 1 base for J; bases not matched to a gene: 3. The CDR3 spans 16 residues. The V gene's germline CDR1 is KGHSH and CDR2 LQKENI. CDR3 sequence: CASSPLGTSVQETQYF. The CDR3 DNA sequence: TGTGCCAGCTCACCACTTGGGACTAGCGTCCAAGAGACCCAGTACTTC.

The table lists this clonotype with many counts. This chain links TRBV5-5 with TRBJ2-1, with D possibly called TRBD1 or TRBD2 (5 bases each). With 0 bases removed from V and 6 bases from J, the gap between germline ends came to 10 bases. The CDR3 length is 14 residues. The germline gives CDR1 SGHKS, CDR2 YYEKEE (reference sequence). The CDR3 DNA sequence: TGTGCCAGCAGCTTGGGAGGGGACGGCAATGAGCAGTTCTTC. Residues: CASSLGGDGNEQFF.

This clonotype was seen only a few times. CDR3 DNA sequence: TGTGCCAGCAGGCCTCCAGGGGGCGGTGAAGCTTTCTTT. This translates into CASRPPGGGEAFF. V gene TRBV12-3 or TRBV12-4 combines with J gene TRBJ1-1, with 8 nucleotides matching TRBD1. The CDR3 runs 13 residues. J was trimmed by 7 bases and V by 6 bases; bases with no gene match: 7.

CDR3: CASSLPSPGELFF. CDR3 DNA sequence: TGTGCCAGCAGTTTACCTTCCCCCGGGGAGCTGTTTTTT. This chain uses TRBV28 with TRBJ2-2; the D is unclear. The V and J ends lost 2 bases and 6 bases respectively, with 7 bases between them. Germline values: CDR1 MDHEN, CDR2 SYDVKM. The length of the CDR3 is 13 residues.

This clonotype showed up just a few times. The CDR3 reads CASSPRTGDYGYTF. DNA for the CDR3: TGTGCCAGCAGCCCCCGGACAGGGGACTATGGCTACACCTTC. This chain uses TRBV13 with TRBJ1-2, with 9 positions matching TRBD1. Germline CDR1 PRHDT, CDR2 FYEKMQ (reference sequence). The CDR3 contains 14 residues. J lost 3 bases, V lost 5 bases, and 4 bases had no gene match.

J is TRBJ2-2 and V is TRBV5-6; D possibly matches TRBD1 or TRBD2 (5 bases each). Germline values: CDR1 SGHDT, CDR2 YYEEEE. Trimming stripped 5 bases from V and 0 bases from J, with 14 bases between. This CDR3 comprises 16 residues. The CDR3 bases are TGTGCCAGCAGTCGGGGACGAGACGCGAACACCGGGGAGCTGTTTTTT. Its protein is CASSRGRDANTGELFF.